This T cell receptor beta chain is from a study of T cells in tuberculosis. The overall study: A South African cohort included IGRA-negative adolescents, latently infected IGRA-positive adolescents and adults with active tuberculosis.

Study-level results: Cases with active tuberculosis were adults, while controls were adolescents.

For this clone: Its target is unknown.

Germline V CDR1 and CDR2: SGHRS, YFSETQ. Trimming removed 4 bases from V and 5 bases from J; junction bases left unmatched: 2. There are 14 residues in the CDR3. Regarding time point: new active TB diagnosis, blood taken before or within 7 days of starting treatment. Sequencing used immunoSEQ multiplex PCR; TCRdb keeps in-frame clones, though not all of them. The sample holds fewer than 55,000 clones, roughly 96% seen once. The input for sequencing was PBMCs, taken at tuberculosis diagnosis. The TCR comes from an adult with tuberculosis. The chain is built from TRBV5-1 and TRBJ2-1, with 11 nucleotides matching TRBD2. CDR3 amino acids: CASSPGLADNEQFF. CDR3 in DNA: TGCGCCAGCAGCCCGGGACTAGCGGACAATGAGCAGTTCTTC. Filled out from reference TRBV5-1 and TRBJ2-1, the complete variable domain reads KAGVTQTPRYLIKTRGQQVTLSCSPISGHRSVSWYQQTPGQGLQFLFEYFSETQRNKGNFPGRFSGRQFSNSRSEMNVSTLELGDSALYLCASSPGLADNEQFFGPGTRLTVL.